This T cell receptor (beta chain) was sequenced for a study of blood T cells in healthy people across ages. Study summary: Using template switching, researchers captured about one barcoded beta molecule for each two T cells. Study findings and constraints: It was the long-lived donors that had more naive CD4+ cells and higher diversity than aged donors. Older individuals had lower TCR beta diversity per million T cells (the decline was roughly linear).

Next came a second PCR, run for about 7 to 11 cycles, which used a sample-barcoded 5' primer along with a J-beta primer mix. One entry per CDR3 protein results from TCRdb running MiXCR on the 5' RACE reads. The profile covers about 1.8 million distinct CDR3 sequences, with approximately 50% appearing a single time and approximately 2% taken by the ten largest. This clonotype was found a few times. The target antigen is unknown. Sequencing was performed on blood. The source is a woman aged 40-49 years in good health.

In DNA form, the CDR3 reads TGCAGTGCTACGACAGGGCTAATTGGTTCACCCCTCCACTTT. Translation gives CSATTGLIGSPLHF. This chain uses TRBV20-1 with TRBJ1-6; 7 bases agree with TRBD1. The germline V gene encodes CDR1 DFQATT and CDR2 SNEGSKA (reference sequence). With 4 bases clipped from V and 9 bases from J, the junction kept 9 bases outside the gene matches. CDR3 length equals 14 residues.